These T cell receptor beta chains were read from a single sample in a study of vaccination and CD4 T cells after COVID-19. These receptors lack a known antigen. TCRdb redid the calling of the PCR reads with MiXCR, one entry per CDR3 protein. The profile shows 10,000 or so distinct CDR3 sequences, over 60% of them singletons. Sequencing used CD4+ T cells from blood, cultured in vitro. These receptors were taken from a human donor who had recovered from COVID-19. Each CDR3 is given with its conserved first and last residue. D genes are given only for firm matches. The size entry is marked missing in some rows and otherwise reads once, few, many or a size class.

V,D,J,size,DNA,CDR3
TRBV28,TRBD1,TRBJ2-7,once,TGTGCCAGCAGACTAGGGGGCAAGTCTTACGAGCAGTACTTC,CASRLGGKSYEQYF
TRBV2,TRBD2,TRBJ2-1,-,TGTGCCAGCAGTGAGAAAACTAGCGGGGTATACAATGAGCAGTTCTTC,CASSEKTSGVYNEQFF
TRBV7-2,-,TRBJ2-3,large,TGTGCCAGCAGCTCGGACTACCTTAGCACAGATACGCAGTATTTT,CASSSDYLSTDTQYF
TRBV7-2,-,TRBJ1-2,-,TGTGCCAGCAGCTTAGCTATAGGGGCAGCTAACTATGGCTACACCTTC,CASSLAIGAANYGYTF
TRBV28,-,TRBJ1-3,-,TGTGCCAGCAGTTATCGGTTTTCCGGAAACACCATATATTTT,CASSYRFSGNTIYF
TRBV11-2,-,TRBJ1-1,-,TGTGCCAGCAGCTTATCGGACTTCATGAACACTGAAGCTTTCTTT,CASSLSDFMNTEAFF
TRBV28,-,TRBJ1-6,few,TGTGCCAGCAGTTTAGGCGAAAGTGATTCACCCCTCCACTTT,CASSLGESDSPLHF
TRBV20-1,-,TRBJ1-2,-,TGCAGTGCTAGAGTAGGACCGGAAAACTATGGCTACACCTTC,CSARVGPENYGYTF
TRBV7-6,TRBD1,TRBJ2-2,-,TGTGCCAGCAGCCCTCGACAGGGAACCGGGGAGCTGTTTTTT,CASSPRQGTGELFF
TRBV20-1,-,TRBJ1-5,-,TGCAGTGCTAGAGGGGGCCAGGGGAATCAGCCCCAGCATTTT,CSARGGQGNQPQHF
TRBV27,TRBD2,TRBJ2-7,-,TGTGCCAGCAGCAAGACTAGCGCGTACTACGAGCAGTACTTC,CASSKTSAYYEQYF
TRBV7-9,TRBD1,TRBJ2-5,few,TGTGCCAGCAGCTCGGGACAGCCACAAGAGACCCAGTACTTC,CASSSGQPQETQYF
TRBV20-1,-,TRBJ2-3,-,TGCAGTGCTCCTAGGGAAAGCACAGATACGCAGTATTTT,CSAPRESTDTQYF
TRBV6-1,-,TRBJ2-5,once,TGTGCCAGCACCGGGACAACCCAAGAGACCCAGTACTTC,CASTGTTQETQYF